In its sample, the clone carrying this T cell receptor (beta chain) was seen once. The record originates from a study of OX40 agonist ivuxolimab in advanced cancers. About the research overall: Past anti-PD-1, anti-PD-L1 or anti-CTLA-4 therapy was accepted, and 40% to 50% had received some.

V shed 1 base and J 0 bases; nucleotides not matched to a gene: 6. The CDR3 covers 15 residues. In germline, CDR1 is GTSNPN, CDR2 SVGIG (reference sequence). Method: immunoSEQ multiplex PCR; TCRdb's copy keeps in-frame clones and lacks some. The sample yields 66,000 or so clones, less than 85% seen once. Sequenced material: CD4+ or CD8+ T cells sorted from blood, taken in a trial of the OX40 agonist ivuxolimab. The V gene is TRBV30, the J gene TRBJ2-7, with TRBD2 matching 7 bases. This TCR came from an adult with an advanced solid tumor such as melanoma, head and neck, liver or kidney cancer. The CDR3 sequence is CAWSGREGLSYEQYF. CDR3 DNA: TGTGCCTGGAGTGGGAGGGAGGGCCTCTCCTACGAGCAGTACTTC.